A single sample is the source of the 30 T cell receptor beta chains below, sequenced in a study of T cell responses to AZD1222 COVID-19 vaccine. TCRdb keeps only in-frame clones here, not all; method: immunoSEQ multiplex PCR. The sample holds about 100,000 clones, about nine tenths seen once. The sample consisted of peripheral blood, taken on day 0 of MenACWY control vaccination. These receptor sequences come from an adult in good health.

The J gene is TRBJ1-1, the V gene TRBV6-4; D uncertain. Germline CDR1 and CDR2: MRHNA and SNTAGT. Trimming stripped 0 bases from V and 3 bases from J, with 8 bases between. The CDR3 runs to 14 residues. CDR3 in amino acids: CASSDSMADTEAFF. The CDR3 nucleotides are TGTGCCAGCAGTGACTCGATGGCGGACACTGAAGCTTTCTTT.

CDR3: CASTLDGSLNQPQHF. In nucleotides, the CDR3 is TGCGCCAGCACCCTGGACGGCTCGCTCAATCAGCCCCAGCATTTT. The rearrangement links TRBV5-1 to TRBJ1-5; D remains ambiguous. CDR3 length: 15 residues. V shed 6 bases and J shed 3 bases, with 16 bases lying between them. Per germline, CDR1 SGHRS and CDR2 YFSETQ.

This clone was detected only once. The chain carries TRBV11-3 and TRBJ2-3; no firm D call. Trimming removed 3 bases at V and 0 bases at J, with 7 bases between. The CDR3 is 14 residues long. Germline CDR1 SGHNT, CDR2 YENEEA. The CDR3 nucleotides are TGTGCCAGCAGCTTCGGACGGAGCACAGATACGCAGTATTTT. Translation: CASSFGRSTDTQYF.

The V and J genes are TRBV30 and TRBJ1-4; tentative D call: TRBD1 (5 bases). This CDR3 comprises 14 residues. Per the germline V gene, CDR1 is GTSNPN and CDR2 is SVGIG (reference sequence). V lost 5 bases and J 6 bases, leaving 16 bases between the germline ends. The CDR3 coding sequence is TGTGCCTGGGGCTGGGGCCTAAGGGATGAAAAACTGTTTTTT. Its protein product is CAWGWGLRDEKLFF. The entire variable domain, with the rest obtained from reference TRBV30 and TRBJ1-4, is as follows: SQTIHQWPATLVQPVGSPLSLECTVEGTSNPNLYWYRQAAGRGLQLLFYSVGIGQISSEVPQNLSASRPQDRQFILSSKKLLLSDSGFYLCAWGWGLRDEKLFFGSGTQLSVL.

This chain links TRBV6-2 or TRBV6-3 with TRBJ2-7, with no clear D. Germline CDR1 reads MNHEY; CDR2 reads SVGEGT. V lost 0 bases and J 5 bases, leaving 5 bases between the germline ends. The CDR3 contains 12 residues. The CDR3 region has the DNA TGTGCCAGCAGTTACTCGAGGAACGAGCAGTACTTC. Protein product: CASSYSRNEQYF.

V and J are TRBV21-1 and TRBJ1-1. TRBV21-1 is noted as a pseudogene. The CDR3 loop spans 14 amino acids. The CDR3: CASSKVGKNTEAFF. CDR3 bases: TGTGCCAGCAGCAAAGTAGGCAAGAACACTGAAGCTTTCTTT.

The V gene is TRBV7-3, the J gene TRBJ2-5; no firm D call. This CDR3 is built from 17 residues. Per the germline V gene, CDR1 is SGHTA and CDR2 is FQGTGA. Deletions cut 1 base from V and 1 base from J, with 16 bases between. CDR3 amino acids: CASSLRGSSHPQETQYF. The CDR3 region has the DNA TGTGCCAGCAGCTTAAGGGGTAGCTCCCACCCCCAAGAGACCCAGTACTTC.

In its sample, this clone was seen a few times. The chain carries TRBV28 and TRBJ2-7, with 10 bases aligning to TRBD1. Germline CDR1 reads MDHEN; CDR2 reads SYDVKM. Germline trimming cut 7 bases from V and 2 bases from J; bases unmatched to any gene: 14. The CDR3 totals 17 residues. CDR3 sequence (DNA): TGTGCCAGCATCCTAAGCCCTGGACAGGGGGAGACCTACGAGCAGTACTTC. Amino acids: CASILSPGQGETYEQYF.

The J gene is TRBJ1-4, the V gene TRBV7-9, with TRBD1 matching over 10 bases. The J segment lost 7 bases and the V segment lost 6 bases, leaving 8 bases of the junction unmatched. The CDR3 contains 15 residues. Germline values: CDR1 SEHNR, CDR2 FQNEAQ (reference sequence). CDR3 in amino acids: CASSPSTGGFEKLFF. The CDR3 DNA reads TGTGCCAGCAGTCCCTCGACAGGGGGCTTTGAAAAACTGTTTTTT.

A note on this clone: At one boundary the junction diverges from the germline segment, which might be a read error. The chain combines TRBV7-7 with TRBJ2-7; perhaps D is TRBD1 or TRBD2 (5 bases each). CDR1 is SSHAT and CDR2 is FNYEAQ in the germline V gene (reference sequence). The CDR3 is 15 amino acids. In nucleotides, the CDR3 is TGTGCTAGCAGCTTACAGCCGGGACGGGACTACGAGCAGTACTTC. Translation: CASSLQPGRDYEQYF.

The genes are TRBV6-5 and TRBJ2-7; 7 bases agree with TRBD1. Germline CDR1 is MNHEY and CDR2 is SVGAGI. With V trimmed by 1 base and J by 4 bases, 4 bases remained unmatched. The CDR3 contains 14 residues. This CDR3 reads CASSYYRGTYEQYF. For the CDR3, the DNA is TGTGCCAGCAGTTACTACAGGGGTACGTACGAGCAGTACTTC.

CDR3 DNA: TGTGCCAGCAGCCTTTGGGAGGGGACTGAAGCTTTCTTT. Translation gives CASSLWEGTEAFF. V and J are TRBV12-3 or TRBV12-4 and TRBJ1-1; D is perhaps TRBD1 (5 bases). Trimming stripped 6 bases from V and 5 bases from J, with 13 bases between. The CDR3 loop spans 13 amino acids.

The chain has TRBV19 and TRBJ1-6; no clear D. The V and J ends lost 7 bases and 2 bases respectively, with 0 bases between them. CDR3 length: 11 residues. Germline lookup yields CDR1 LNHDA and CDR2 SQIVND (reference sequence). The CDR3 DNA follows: TGTGCCAGTACCTATAATTCACCCCTCCACTTT. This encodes CASTYNSPLHF.

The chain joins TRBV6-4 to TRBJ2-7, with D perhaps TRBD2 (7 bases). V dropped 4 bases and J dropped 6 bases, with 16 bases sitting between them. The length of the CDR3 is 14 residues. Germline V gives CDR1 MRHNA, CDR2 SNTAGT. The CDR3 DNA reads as TGTGCCAGCAGTGTTTGGGGGGGGGCCGTCGAGCAGTACTTC. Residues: CASSVWGGAVEQYF.

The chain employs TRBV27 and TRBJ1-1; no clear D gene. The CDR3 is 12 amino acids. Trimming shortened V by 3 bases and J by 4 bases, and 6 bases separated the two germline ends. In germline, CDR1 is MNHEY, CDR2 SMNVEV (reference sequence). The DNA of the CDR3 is TGTGCCAGCAGTTTGGCAGGCACTGAAGCTTTCTTT. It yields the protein CASSLAGTEAFF.

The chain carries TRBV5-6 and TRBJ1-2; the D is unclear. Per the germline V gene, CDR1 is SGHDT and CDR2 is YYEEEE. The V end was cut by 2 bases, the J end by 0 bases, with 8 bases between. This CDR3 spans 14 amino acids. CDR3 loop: CASSLGSPNYGYTF. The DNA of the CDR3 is TGTGCCAGCAGCTTAGGCTCCCCTAACTATGGCTACACCTTC.

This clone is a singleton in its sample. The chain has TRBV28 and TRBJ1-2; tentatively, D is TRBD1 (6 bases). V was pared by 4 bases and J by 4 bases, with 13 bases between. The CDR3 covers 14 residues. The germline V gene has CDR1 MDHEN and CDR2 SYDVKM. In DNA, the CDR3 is TGTGCCAGCAGTTCCCCCTGGGGGGCCTATGGCTACACCTTC. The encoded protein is CASSSPWGAYGYTF.

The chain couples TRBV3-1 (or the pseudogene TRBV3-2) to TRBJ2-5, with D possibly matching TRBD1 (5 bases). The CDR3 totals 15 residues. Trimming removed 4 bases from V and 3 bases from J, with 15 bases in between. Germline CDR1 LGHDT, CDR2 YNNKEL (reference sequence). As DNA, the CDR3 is TGTGCCAGCAGCCCCAAACTGGACACCGAAGAGACCCAGTACTTC. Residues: CASSPKLDTEETQYF.

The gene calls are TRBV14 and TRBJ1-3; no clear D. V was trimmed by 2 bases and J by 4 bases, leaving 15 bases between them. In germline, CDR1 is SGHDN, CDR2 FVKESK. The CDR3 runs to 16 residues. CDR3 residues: CASSQPPGKKGNTIYF. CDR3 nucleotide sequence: TGTGCCAGCAGCCAACCCCCGGGGAAAAAGGGAAACACCATATATTTT.

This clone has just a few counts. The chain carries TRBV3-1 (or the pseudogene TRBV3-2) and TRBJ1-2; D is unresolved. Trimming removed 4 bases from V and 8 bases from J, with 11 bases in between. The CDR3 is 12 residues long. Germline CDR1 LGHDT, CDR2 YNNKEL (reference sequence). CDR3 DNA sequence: TGTGCCAGCAGCCTCGCCTCGTCCGGCTACACCTTC. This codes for CASSLASSGYTF.

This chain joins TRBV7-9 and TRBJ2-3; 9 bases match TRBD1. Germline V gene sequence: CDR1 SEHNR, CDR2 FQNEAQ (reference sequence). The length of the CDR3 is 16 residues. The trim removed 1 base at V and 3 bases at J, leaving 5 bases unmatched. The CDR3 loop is CASSLGLTGGTDTQYF. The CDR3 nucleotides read TGTGCCAGCAGCTTAGGGCTGACAGGGGGGACAGATACGCAGTATTTT.

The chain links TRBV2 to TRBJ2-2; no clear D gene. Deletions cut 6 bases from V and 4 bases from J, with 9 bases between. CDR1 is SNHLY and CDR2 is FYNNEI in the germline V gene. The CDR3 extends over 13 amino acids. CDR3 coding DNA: TGTGCCAGCAGGGCTAGTGGCACCGGGGAGCTGTTTTTT. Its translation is CASRASGTGELFF.

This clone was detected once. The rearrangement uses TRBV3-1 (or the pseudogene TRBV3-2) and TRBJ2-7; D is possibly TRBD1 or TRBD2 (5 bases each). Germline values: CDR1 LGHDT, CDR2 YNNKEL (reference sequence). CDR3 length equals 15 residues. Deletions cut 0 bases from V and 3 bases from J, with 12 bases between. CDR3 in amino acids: CASSQDKGPNYEQYF. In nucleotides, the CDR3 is TGTGCCAGCAGCCAAGATAAGGGACCAAACTACGAGCAGTACTTC.

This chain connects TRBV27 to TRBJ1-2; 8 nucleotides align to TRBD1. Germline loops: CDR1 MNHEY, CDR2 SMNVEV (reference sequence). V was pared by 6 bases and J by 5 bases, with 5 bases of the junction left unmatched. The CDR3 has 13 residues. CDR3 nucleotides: TGTGCCAGCAGCCCCCGGACAGGGTATGGCTACACCTTC. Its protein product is CASSPRTGYGYTF.

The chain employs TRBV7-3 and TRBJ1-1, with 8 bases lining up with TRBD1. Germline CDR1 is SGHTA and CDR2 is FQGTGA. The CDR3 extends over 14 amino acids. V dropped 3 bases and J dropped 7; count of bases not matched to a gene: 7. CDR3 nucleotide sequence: TGTGCCAGCAGCTTCGGACAGGGATCGGTTGAAGCTTTCTTT. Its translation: CASSFGQGSVEAFF. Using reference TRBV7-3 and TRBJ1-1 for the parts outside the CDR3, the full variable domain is GAGVSQTPSNKVTEKGKYVELRCDPISGHTALYWYRQSLGQGPEFLIYFQGTGAADDSGLPNDRFFAVRPEGSVSTLKIQRTERGDSAVYLCASSFGQGSVEAFFGQGTRLTVV.

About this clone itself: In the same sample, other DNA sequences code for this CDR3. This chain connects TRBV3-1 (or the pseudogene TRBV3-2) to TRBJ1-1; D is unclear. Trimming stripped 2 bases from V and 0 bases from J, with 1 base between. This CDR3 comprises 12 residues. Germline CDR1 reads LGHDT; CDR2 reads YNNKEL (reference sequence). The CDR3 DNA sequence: TGTGCCAGCAGCCAATTGAACACTGAAGCTTTCTTT. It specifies CASSQLNTEAFF.

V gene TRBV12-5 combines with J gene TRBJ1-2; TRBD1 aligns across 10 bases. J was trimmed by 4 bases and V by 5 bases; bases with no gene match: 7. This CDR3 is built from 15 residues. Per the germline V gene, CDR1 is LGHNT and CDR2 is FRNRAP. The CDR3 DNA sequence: TGTGCTAGTGGTCTCCCCTGGACAGGGGGCTATGGCTACACCTTC. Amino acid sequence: CASGLPWTGGYGYTF.

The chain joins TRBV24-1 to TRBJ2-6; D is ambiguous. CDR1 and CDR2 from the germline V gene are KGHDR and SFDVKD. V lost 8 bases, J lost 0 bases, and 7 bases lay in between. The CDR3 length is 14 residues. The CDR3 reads CATIRISGANVLTF. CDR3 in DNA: TGTGCCACCATTAGAATCTCTGGGGCCAACGTCCTGACTTTC.

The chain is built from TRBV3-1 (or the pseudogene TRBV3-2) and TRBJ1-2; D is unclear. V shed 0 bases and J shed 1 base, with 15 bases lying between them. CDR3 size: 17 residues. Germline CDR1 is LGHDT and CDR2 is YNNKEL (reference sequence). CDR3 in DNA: TGTGCCAGCAGCCAAGAGATCAGGTCAGAAAGTAACTATGGCTACACCTTC. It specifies CASSQEIRSESNYGYTF.

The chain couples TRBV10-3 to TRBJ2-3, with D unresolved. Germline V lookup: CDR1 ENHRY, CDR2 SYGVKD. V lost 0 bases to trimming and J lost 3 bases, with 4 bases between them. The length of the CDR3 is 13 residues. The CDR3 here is CAISESGTDTQYF. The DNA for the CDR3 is TGTGCCATCAGTGAGTCGGGGACAGATACGCAGTATTTT.